The 19 T cell receptor beta chains listed next were all sequenced from one sample in a study of identical twins. TCRdb analysed the 5' RACE reads with MiXCR anew, one entry per CDR3 protein. There are 400,000 or so distinct CDR3 sequences in the sample; 8.5% to 10% occur only once, and 8.5% to 10% lies in the top ten. Specimen: naive T cells sorted from blood. The source of these receptors is a woman between 50 and 59 years old in good health.

This clonotype was counted ten times or more. The chain has TRBV3-1 and TRBJ1-2; D might be TRBD1 (5 bases). Trimming took off 3 bases at V and 0 bases at J, with 14 bases between the two ends. The CDR3 has 16 amino acids. Germline V gene sequence: CDR1 LGHDT, CDR2 YNNKEL (reference sequence). The CDR3: CASSHSEGYANYGYTF. The CDR3 coding sequence is TGTGCCAGCAGCCATTCCGAGGGGTACGCTAACTATGGCTACACCTTC.

This clonotype was counted at least ten times. The chain joins TRBV29-1 to TRBJ1-1; 9 nucleotides match TRBD1. This CDR3 spans 14 amino acids. The trim removed 4 bases at V and 0 bases at J, leaving 3 bases unmatched. Germline V lookup: CDR1 SQVTM, CDR2 ANQGSEA. The CDR3 DNA reads TGCAGCGTTGTGACAGGGGGTTTGAACACTGAAGCTTTCTTT. This encodes CSVVTGGLNTEAFF.

A few counts support this clonotype. The chain links TRBV6-6 to TRBJ2-7; D uncertain. This CDR3 spans 13 amino acids. The germline V and J ends were trimmed by 4 bases and 0 bases, with 7 bases remaining between them. Germline V lookup: CDR1 MNHNY, CDR2 SVGAGI (reference sequence). CDR3 in DNA: TGTGCCAGCAGTTGGGCCGGCTCCTACGAGCAGTACTTC. Translation: CASSWAGSYEQYF.

The CDR3 nucleotides are TGCAGTGCTAGACGGGACAGCCCGTACCAAGAGACCCAGTACTTC. This codes for CSARRDSPYQETQYF. The chain joins TRBV20-1 to TRBJ2-5, with 7 bases fitting TRBD1. The CDR3 has 15 residues. In germline, CDR1 is DFQATT, CDR2 SNEGSKA (reference sequence). Trimming removed 2 bases from V and 0 bases from J; junction bases left unmatched: 6.

This clonotype showed up just a few times. The V call is TRBV12-3 or TRBV12-4, the J call TRBJ2-5; 7 bases fit TRBD1. The ends lost 0 bases at V and 3 bases at J; junction bases unmatched: 4. The CDR3 contains 15 residues. In DNA, the CDR3 is TGTGCCAGCAGTTTAGCCGGGGACAGCAAAGAGACCCAGTACTTC. This gives the protein CASSLAGDSKETQYF.

The rearrangement joins TRBV2 to TRBJ1-2; TRBD1 agrees at 7 bases. CDR1 SNHLY and CDR2 FYNNEI come from the germline V gene. The CDR3 totals 14 residues. The V gene end was trimmed by 5 bases and the J gene end by 8 bases; junction bases not matched to a gene: 11. For the CDR3, the DNA is TGTGCCAGCAGTTCCGACAGGGCCCCGGGCGGCTACACCTTC. The encoded protein is CASSSDRAPGGYTF.

This chain uses TRBV7-2 with TRBJ2-5; D is possibly TRBD1 (5 bases). The germline V gene has CDR1 SGHTA and CDR2 FQGNSA. Between the trimmed V and J ends, which lost 5 bases and 2 bases, there was a span of 12 bases. This CDR3 has 14 residues. The CDR3 sequence is CASSHGAAQETQYF. The CDR3 DNA sequence: TGTGCCAGCAGCCATGGGGCGGCTCAAGAGACCCAGTACTTC.

On this clonotype: One junction end disagrees with the germline gene, perhaps due to a read error. V usage is TRBV7-7 and J usage is TRBJ1-1, with unresolved D. CDR1 and CDR2 (germline): SSHAT, FNYEAQ (reference sequence). The CDR3 has 11 residues. DNA of the CDR3: TGTGCTAGCAGTACAGCCACTGAAGCTTTCTTT. Amino acids: CASSTATEAFF.

This chain uses TRBV5-1 with TRBJ2-1; tentatively, D is TRBD1 (6 bases). Trimming pared 2 bases from V and 3 bases from J, leaving 9 bases between. Looked up from germline, CDR1 is SGHRS and CDR2 is YFSETQ. The CDR3 sequence is 14 residues long. The CDR3 region has the DNA TGCGCCAGCAGCTTCCGGGACAACTACAATGAGCAGTTCTTC. It is translated as CASSFRDNYNEQFF.

This clonotype was detected ten times or more. V gene TRBV12-3 or TRBV12-4 combines with J gene TRBJ2-2; D perhaps matches TRBD2 (5 bases). The CDR3 has 13 residues. V was clipped by 6 bases and J by 6 bases, with 11 bases between them. The CDR3 DNA is TGTGCCAGCAGGAGATTAGCGTCCGGGGAGCTGTTTTTT. It yields the protein CASRRLASGELFF.

The chain carries TRBV6-6 and TRBJ2-5, with D perhaps TRBD1 (5 bases). This CDR3 comprises 14 residues. With 7 bases removed from V and 5 bases from J, the gap between germline ends came to 17 bases. The germline V gene has CDR1 MNHNY and CDR2 SVGAGI (reference sequence). CDR3 DNA sequence: TGTGCCAGCACCTACGGCAGGGTAACGGAGACCCAGTACTTC. Protein: CASTYGRVTETQYF.

This clonotype came up many times. The rearrangement joins TRBV5-1 to TRBJ2-7; D remains ambiguous. CDR1 is SGHRS, CDR2 YFSETQ, per germline. The CDR3 sequence is 11 residues long. V was cut by 7 bases and J by 9 bases, with 14 bases left in between. The CDR3 DNA reads as TGCGCCAGCTCCGGCGATTCCGCGCAGTACTTC. Translation: CASSGDSAQYF.

This clonotype has only a few counts. This chain joins TRBV4-1 and TRBJ2-7; D remains ambiguous. Trimming pared 0 bases from V and 4 bases from J, leaving 10 bases between. There are 14 residues in the CDR3. Germline V gene lookup returns CDR1 MGHRA and CDR2 YSYEKL. The DNA of the CDR3 is TGCGCCAGCAGCCAAGATGAGGAACAGTACGAGCAGTACGTC. Amino acid sequence: CASSQDEEQYEQYV.

The V call is TRBV5-6, the J call TRBJ2-2; D assignment may be TRBD1 or TRBD2 (6 bases each). This CDR3 is 16 amino acids long. Germline assignment: CDR1 SGHDT and CDR2 YYEEEE. V was trimmed by 0 bases and J by 2 bases, leaving 11 bases between them. The CDR3 is CASSLAGDTNTGELFF. The CDR3 DNA reads TGTGCCAGCAGCTTGGCGGGGGACACCAACACCGGGGAGCTGTTTTTT.

Only a few counts were recorded for this clonotype. The chain joins TRBV5-1 to TRBJ2-7, with TRBD1 matching 11 bases. The CDR3 is made up of 14 amino acids. Germline CDR1 is SGHRS and CDR2 is YFSETQ. The junction had 3 bases not matched to a gene; V was cut back by 2 bases and J by 5 bases. The CDR3 reads CASSFGQGAHEQYF. The DNA of the CDR3 is TGCGCCAGCAGCTTTGGACAGGGGGCCCACGAGCAGTACTTC.

This clonotype occurred many times. The rearrangement joins TRBV11-2 to TRBJ2-5, with TRBD2 matching 7 bases. Germline CDR1 SGHAT, CDR2 FQNNGV. Trimming at V came to 1 base and at J to 5 bases, leaving 4 bases not matched to a gene. The length of the CDR3 is 14 residues. The CDR3 DNA reads TGTGCCAGCAGCTTAGTTCGGACTAGGGAGACCCAGTACTTC. Amino acid sequence: CASSLVRTRETQYF.

The CDR3 region is CASSNLQGGYEQYV. DNA of the CDR3: TGTGCCAGCAGCAACCTACAGGGGGGTTACGAGCAGTACGTC. The J gene is TRBJ2-7, the V gene TRBV21-1; the listed D gene, TRBD1, was not tested against the DNA. TRBV21-1 has pseudogene status. The CDR3 has 14 residues.

Many counts were recorded for this clonotype. The J gene is TRBJ1-1, the V gene TRBV5-1; no reliable D call. CDR3 length: 14 residues. CDR1 and CDR2 from the germline V gene are SGHRS and YFSETQ. V lost 4 bases, J lost 0 bases, and 10 bases lay in between. The CDR3 DNA reads TGCGCCAGCAGCGCGTCATATGTGAACACTGAAGCTTTCTTT. This translates into CASSASYVNTEAFF.

Many counts were recorded for this clonotype. Germline and junction disagree at one end, which may indicate a read error. The V and J genes are TRBV6-5 and TRBJ2-7; 13 positions match TRBD2. The CDR3 contains 13 residues. Germline V gene sequence: CDR1 MNHEY, CDR2 SVGAGI. The chain's CDR3 is CASTPGLAGEYNF. The CDR3, as DNA: TGTGCCAGCACCCCAGGACTAGCGGGAGAATATAATTTC.